This TCR beta chain was identified during a study of shared clonotypes between healthy human individuals. General study points: Of the naive CD4 clonotypes, around 4.8% were shared across four donors. Researchers found naive subsets generally carried larger estimated richness than memory subsets.

Details on this clone: Antigen: not known.

There are 17 residues in the CDR3. The V segment lost 1 base and the J segment 2 bases; nucleotides outside the gene matches: 8. Germline V lookup: CDR1 MDHEN, CDR2 SYDVKM. Sequencing was at deep level. The method was immunoSEQ multiplex PCR; TCRdb's version includes in-frame clones alone and lacks a portion of them. The sample yields about 1.1 million clones, around 78% seen once. The chain uses TRBV28 and TRBJ1-5, with 7 bases matching TRBD1. This receptor was identified in a young man in good health. Some clones in this sample may be carry-over from other donors' samples. Specimen: memory CD4+ T cells from PBMCs. The subset: CD45RA-negative fraction. The CDR3 spells CASSLSLTGNRNQPQHF. The CDR3 DNA reads as TGTGCCAGCAGTTTATCCCTGACAGGGAATCGCAATCAGCCCCAGCATTTT.